The clone carrying this TCR beta chain was found a few times. The antigen remains undetermined. This entry is derived from a study of CD8 T cells in ankylosing spondylitis. Findings and limits, study-wide: Disease-linked clones bore a CD8+ phenotype, appearing relatively rarely in peripheral blood. The authors reported significant enrichment of disease-linked clones in matched ankylosing spondylitis synovial fluid.

V lost 2 bases, J lost 5 bases, and 10 bases lay in between. Germline loops: CDR1 MNHEY, CDR2 SVGEGT. The CDR3 has 13 residues. With molecular barcodes, quantitative 5'-RACE was used to make the TCR beta libraries. TCRdb processed the 5' RACE reads anew with MiXCR; each CDR3 protein has one entry. The sample holds about 240,000 distinct CDR3 sequences, about 10% seen once. This receptor was identified in a male donor with ankylosing spondylitis or in good health (not recorded which). This chain connects TRBV6-2 or TRBV6-3 to TRBJ2-7; D remains unclear. Sequenced sample: blood, either unsorted or a sorted T cell fraction (not recorded which). In DNA form, the CDR3 reads TGTGCCAGCAGTTACGGTGGGGTCCACGAGCAGTACTTC. As protein: CASSYGGVHEQYF.